A single sample gave rise to the 28 T cell receptor beta chains below, sequenced in a study of blood T cells in healthy people across ages. A second PCR, run for roughly 7 to 11 cycles, used a sample-barcoded 5' primer plus a J-beta primer mix. TCRdb processed the 5' RACE reads anew with MiXCR; each CDR3 protein has one entry. The sample holds around 1,600,000 distinct CDR3 sequences, roughly 43% seen once. The sequencing sample was made of blood. These receptors all come from a young woman in good health.

The V call is TRBV6-1, the J call TRBJ1-2; D call uncertain. The CDR3 sequence is 12 residues long. V was shortened by 2 bases and J by 13 bases, with 14 bases between the two germline ends. CDR1 is MNHNS and CDR2 is SASEGT in the germline V gene. CDR3 residues: CASSESDTYFTF. Written as DNA, the CDR3 is TGTGCCAGCAGTGAAAGTGACACCTACTTCACCTTC.

This clonotype was detected a few times. The CDR3 DNA is TGTGCCAGTAGTATAGGAACAGGCTTCTCCTACAATGAGCAGTTCTTC. It codes for CASSIGTGFSYNEQFF. This rearrangement joins TRBV19 to TRBJ2-1; D may be TRBD1 (5 bases). The length of the CDR3 is 16 residues. The V end lost 1 base, the J end lost 0 bases, and 10 bases lay between the germline ends. The germline CDR1 and CDR2 sequences are LNHDA and SQIVND (reference sequence).

In regard to this clonotype: An end of the junction does not agree with germline; a read error may underlie this. The chain uses TRBV7-2 and TRBJ1-2, with no clear D. Germline V lookup: CDR1 SGHTA, CDR2 FQGNSA. The CDR3 loop spans 12 amino acids. The DNA for the CDR3 is TGTGCCAGCGGCTTCGAAAACTATGGCTACACCTTC. It codes for CASGFENYGYTF.

This clonotype was observed many times. The chain recombines TRBV7-2 with TRBJ2-7; TRBD1 matches at 8 bases. J was trimmed by 0 bases and V by 5 bases; bases with no gene match: 3. The CDR3 is made up of 14 amino acids. Germline V lookup: CDR1 SGHTA, CDR2 FQGNSA. In nucleotides, the CDR3 is TGTGCCAGCAGCCCGGACAGGGCCTCCTACGAGCAGTACTTC. Residues: CASSPDRASYEQYF.

CDR3 nucleotide sequence: TGTGCCAGTAGTATTAGCACCGGGACAGCTAGCACAGATACGCAGTATTTT. Translating it yields CASSISTGTASTDTQYF. V gene TRBV19 combines with J gene TRBJ2-3; TRBD1 agrees at 7 bases. The CDR3 runs to 17 residues. Germline-derived CDR1 and CDR2 are LNHDA and SQIVND (reference sequence). The junction had 9 bases not matched to a gene; V was cut back by 3 bases and J by 0 bases.

J is TRBJ2-1 and V is TRBV7-2, with D tentatively TRBD1 or TRBD2 (5 bases each). Germline V CDR1 and CDR2: SGHTA, FQGNSA. Trimming cost V 5 bases and J 6 bases, with 17 bases left between them. The CDR3 is made up of 15 amino acids. The CDR3 DNA sequence: TGTGCCAGCAGCGAAGTGGGGGATGGGATCAATGAGCAGTTCTTC. It encodes CASSEVGDGINEQFF.

This clonotype was seen repeatedly, ten times or more. This chain links TRBV29-1 with TRBJ1-2, with 8 bases lining up with TRBD1. The germline gives CDR1 SQVTM, CDR2 ANQGSEA. This CDR3 spans 12 amino acids. V shed 3 bases and J 6 bases; nucleotides not matched to a gene: 3. The CDR3 reads CSVDAGGNGYTF. The DNA of the CDR3 is TGCAGCGTTGATGCAGGGGGCAATGGCTACACCTTC.

A few counts support this clonotype. V and J are TRBV29-1 and TRBJ1-4, with 9 bases that match TRBD1. The CDR3 sequence is 15 residues long. Germline V gene data show CDR1 as SQVTM and CDR2 as ANQGSEA. The V and J ends lost 0 bases and 4 bases, in that order; junction bases with no gene match: 3. The DNA for the CDR3 is TGCAGCGTTGAAGATGGGACAGGGTTTAATGAAAAACTGTTTTTT. This translates into CSVEDGTGFNEKLFF.

The chain employs TRBV29-1 and TRBJ1-1; TRBD1 agrees at 7 bases. The germline gives CDR1 SQVTM, CDR2 ANQGSEA. The CDR3 sequence is 12 residues long. The CDR3 DNA reads as TGCACCGTGACAGGGTTTAACACTGAAGCTTTCTTT. The encoded protein is CTVTGFNTEAFF.

The chain joins TRBV7-2 to TRBJ2-1; D may be TRBD1 (5 bases). CDR3 size: 12 residues. V was shortened by 10 bases and J by 2 bases, with 9 bases between the two germline ends. Germline CDR1 SGHTA, CDR2 FQGNSA. The CDR3 reads CAIQQAYNEQFF. In DNA form, the CDR3 reads TGTGCCATCCAACAGGCCTACAATGAGCAGTTCTTC.

The chain has TRBV3-1 and TRBJ1-1, with unresolved D. This CDR3 spans 14 amino acids. Trimming stripped 0 bases from V and 7 bases from J, with 12 bases between. Germline CDR1 is LGHDT and CDR2 is YNNKEL (reference sequence). The CDR3 nucleotides read TGTGCCAGCAGCCAAGATACGGGATCTGGTGAAGCTTTCTTT. Its protein is CASSQDTGSGEAFF.

The V and J genes are TRBV14 and TRBJ2-1, with D maybe TRBD1 (5 bases). V was trimmed by 5 bases and J by 5 bases, leaving 13 bases between them. Germline lookup yields CDR1 SGHDN and CDR2 FVKESK. This CDR3 region has 14 residues. The CDR3 reads CASSIVDRNNEQFF. CDR3 in DNA: TGTGCCAGCAGCATAGTAGACAGAAACAATGAGCAGTTCTTC. Variable domain in full (rest from reference TRBV14 and TRBJ2-1): EAGVTQFPSHSVIEKGQTVTLRCDPISGHDNLYWYRRVMGKEIKFLLHFVKESKQDESGMPNNRFLAERTGGTYSTLKVQPAELEDSGVYFCASSIVDRNNEQFFGPGTRLTVL.

This clonotype was counted only a few times. The chain recombines TRBV20-1 with TRBJ2-3; 9 positions agree with TRBD2. There are 14 residues in the CDR3. Trimming cost V 5 bases and J 1 base; bases outside gene matches: 4. The germline CDR1 and CDR2 sequences are DFQATT and SNEGSKA (reference sequence). DNA for the CDR3: TGCAGTGCTGACGTAGCGGGGGGCACAGATACGCAGTATTTT. Its protein product is CSADVAGGTDTQYF.

This chain joins TRBV29-1 and TRBJ2-7, with D perhaps TRBD2 (6 bases). Germline loops: CDR1 SQVTM, CDR2 ANQGSEA. The CDR3 is 16 amino acids. V lost 1 base, J lost 1 base, and 17 bases lay in between. CDR3 region: CSVEGGPGTRSYEQYF. Written as DNA, the CDR3 is TGCAGCGTTGAAGGAGGGCCCGGGACTCGGTCCTACGAGCAGTACTTC.

J is TRBJ2-7 and V is TRBV7-9; possibly TRBD2 for D (6 bases). V was cut by 5 bases and J by 1 base, with 12 bases left in between. CDR3 length: 14 residues. Looked up from germline, CDR1 is SEHNR and CDR2 is FQNEAQ (reference sequence). The CDR3 DNA reads TGTGCCAGCAGCAGTGCAGGGACTTCCTACGAGCAGTACTTC. Encoded protein: CASSSAGTSYEQYF.

The chain combines TRBV20-1 with TRBJ2-3, with D uncertain. Germline assignment: CDR1 DFQATT and CDR2 SNEGSKA (reference sequence). This CDR3 spans 13 amino acids. The germline V and J ends were trimmed by 5 bases and 0 bases, with 9 bases remaining between them. In nucleotides, the CDR3 is TGCAGTGCTGTAACGGCTAGCACAGATACGCAGTATTTT. Residues: CSAVTASTDTQYF.

The chain is built from TRBV7-9 and TRBJ2-3; 8 bases line up with TRBD2. This CDR3 is 18 amino acids long. V lost 1 base, J lost 2 bases, and 11 bases stayed unmatched. Looked up from germline, CDR1 is SEHNR and CDR2 is FQNEAQ (reference sequence). CDR3 nucleotides: TGTGCCAGCAGCTTAGAAGCGGGGGCTCTCGCTTACACAGATACGCAGTATTTT. Its protein is CASSLEAGALAYTDTQYF.

The V call is TRBV7-9, the J call TRBJ1-1; D not resolved. Per germline, CDR1 SEHNR and CDR2 FQNEAQ (reference sequence). V shed 0 bases and J shed 0 bases, with 5 bases lying between them. CDR3 length equals 14 residues. CDR3 residues: CASSLAPLNTEAFF. The DNA for the CDR3 is TGTGCCAGCAGCTTAGCCCCCCTGAACACTGAAGCTTTCTTT.

Note on this clonotype: Just one base apart from a much larger clone, this may be a read error. The rearrangement uses TRBV7-2 and TRBJ2-7, with 7 bases fitting TRBD1. The CDR3 contains 15 residues. Trimming cost V 5 bases and J 7 bases; bases outside gene matches: 14. Germline CDR1 reads SGHTA; CDR2 reads FQGNSA. The CDR3 region is CASSPRDSSYNEQYF. For the CDR3, the DNA is TGTGCCAGCAGCCCTCGGGACAGCTCCTACAATGAGCAGTACTTC.

The V and J genes are TRBV20-1 and TRBJ1-5; 8 bases fit TRBD1. Germline trimming cut 3 bases from V and 4 bases from J; bases unmatched to any gene: 8. This CDR3 has 15 amino acids. Germline V lookup: CDR1 DFQATT, CDR2 SNEGSKA (reference sequence). The CDR3 bases are TGCAGTGCTAGCACTACAGGGGGAGGGAATCAGCCCCAGCATTTT. It yields the protein CSASTTGGGNQPQHF.

The chain recombines TRBV6-1 with TRBJ2-1, with D perhaps TRBD1 or TRBD2 (5 bases each). Trimming took off 4 bases at V and 4 bases at J, with 17 bases between the two ends. The germline CDR1 and CDR2 sequences are MNHNS and SASEGT. CDR3 size: 16 residues. Here the CDR3 reads CASSGGPGRKYNEQFF. The CDR3 DNA is TGTGCCAGCAGTGGGGGACCGGGACGGAAGTACAATGAGCAGTTCTTC.

This clonotype showed up many times. The chain links TRBV5-1 to TRBJ2-7, with D uncertain. The CDR3 consists of 13 residues. CDR1 and CDR2 (germline): SGHRS, YFSETQ. The V and J ends lost 3 bases and 3 bases respectively, with 10 bases between them. The CDR3: CASSSVQSYEQYF. In nucleotides, the CDR3 is TGCGCCAGCAGCTCCGTTCAGAGCTACGAGCAGTACTTC.

This clonotype was seen a few times. The chain couples TRBV7-2 to TRBJ2-2, with D uncertain. V was clipped by 1 base and J by 7 bases, with 10 bases between them. This CDR3 spans 14 amino acids. Germline V gives CDR1 SGHTA, CDR2 FQGNSA. CDR3 amino acids: CASSLGRAGGELFF. As DNA, the CDR3 is TGTGCCAGCAGCTTAGGACGTGCTGGCGGGGAGCTGTTTTTT. The variable domain in full, with the rest retrieved from reference TRBV7-2 and TRBJ2-2, is GAGVSQSPSNKVTEKGKDVELRCDPISGHTALYWYRQSLGQGLEFLIYFQGNSAPDKSGLPSDRFSAERTGGSVSTLTIQRTQQEDSAVYLCASSLGRAGGELFFGEGSRLTVL.

This sequence joins TRBV7-7 and TRBJ2-3, with 10 bases fitting TRBD1. After removal of 5 bases from V and 5 bases from J, the junction contained 4 bases not matched to a gene. CDR1 and CDR2 (germline): SSHAT, FNYEAQ (reference sequence). This CDR3 is 14 amino acids long. The chain's CDR3 is CASSQGTGEDTQYF. The CDR3 DNA reads as TGTGCCAGCAGCCAGGGGACAGGGGAAGATACGCAGTATTTT.

CDR3: CASSPGTSPGTQYF. The CDR3 DNA reads TGTGCCAGCAGTCCCGGGACGTCGCCCGGGACCCAGTACTTC. The chain joins TRBV27 to TRBJ2-5; perhaps D is TRBD1 or TRBD2 (5 bases each). The CDR3 runs 14 residues. Per germline, CDR1 MNHEY and CDR2 SMNVEV (reference sequence). Trimming shortened V by 5 bases and J by 7 bases, and 17 bases separated the two germline ends.

DNA of the CDR3: TGCGCCAGCAGTGTCGCCGGGACTACCAACTCCTACGAGCAGTACTTC. Its protein product is CASSVAGTTNSYEQYF. The V and J genes are TRBV5-1 and TRBJ2-7, with 7 positions matching TRBD2. After removal of 5 bases from V and 0 bases from J, the junction contained 11 bases not matched to a gene. The CDR3 has 16 residues. The V gene's germline CDR1 is SGHRS and CDR2 YFSETQ.

This clonotype was detected a few times. This chain uses TRBV4-3 with TRBJ1-5; D is uncertain. V was cut by 1 base and J by 0 bases, with 10 bases left in between. Germline V CDR1 and CDR2: LGHNA, YSLEER. The CDR3 extends over 16 amino acids. In nucleotides, the CDR3 is TGCGCCAGCAGCCAAGCCCTGCTCAGTAGCAATCAGCCCCAGCATTTT. It yields the protein CASSQALLSSNQPQHF.

This chain uses TRBV27 with TRBJ1-5; tentatively, D is TRBD1 (6 bases). The CDR3 totals 13 residues. Between the trimmed V and J ends, which lost 6 bases and 11 bases, there was a span of 17 bases. Looked up from germline, CDR1 is MNHEY and CDR2 is SMNVEV (reference sequence). CDR3 residues: CASSRRGARAQHF. The CDR3 DNA is TGTGCCAGCAGCAGACGGGGGGCCCGGGCCCAGCATTTT.